This TCR beta chain was captured in a study of CD4 T cells in relation to SARS-CoV-2 and coronaviruses. Study in general: Negative control cultures got HIV-1 Nef peptides or no peptide.

Overall study findings and caveats: Roughly three fifths of donors had memory CD4+ clonotypes crossrecognizing SARS-CoV-2 and common cold coronavirus spike.

Before the COVID-19 pandemic, during about 2010-2019, CD4+ T cells were taken from unexposed donors. After roughly ten days of culture, CD4+ T cells were isolated. Unexposed-donor CD4+ T cells were probed with SARS-CoV-2 S/N and four cold-coronavirus spikes, cells permitting. Fresh IL-2 medium replaced half the medium on days 3 and 7. With respect to this clone: The antigen remains undetermined.

V was pared by 2 bases and J by 9 bases, with 14 bases between. Germline CDR1 is SGHAT and CDR2 is FQNNGV. This CDR3 region has 14 residues. Repertoires were generated with immunoSEQ multiplex PCR, while TCRdb's copy carries only in-frame clones and drops some. The sample holds around 25,000 clones; roughly 80% are singletons and the top ten take about 20%. The rearrangement uses TRBV11-2 and TRBJ2-1; D is perhaps TRBD1 (6 bases). This clonotype originated in a human donor in good health. The source material was CD4+ T cells from PBMCs, cultured in vitro. CDR3 in amino acids: CASSLRTADGEQFF. The CDR3 DNA sequence: TGTGCCAGCAGCTTAAGGACAGCTGACGGTGAGCAGTTCTTC.